This TCR beta chain was observed in a study of cytomegalovirus exposure and HLA in healthy donors. Study results and limitations: Compared with the approximately 680-donor mean, an Asian-associated ancestry cluster reportedly had fewer N-insertions, according to a later analysis. In a later analysis, TCR beta V- and J-gene trimming was associated with a missense DCLRE1C variant. Researchers counted roughly 160 TCR beta chains as cytomegalovirus-associated.

As concerns this clone: What it binds is unknown.

The CDR3 sequence is 15 residues long. Trimming removed 2 bases from V and 0 bases from J; junction bases left unmatched: 0. Germline V lookup: CDR1 SGHNT, CDR2 YYREEE (reference sequence). The study ran its PCR with 60 Vbeta and 13 Jbeta primers. Repertoires were generated with immunoSEQ multiplex PCR, while TCRdb's copy carries only in-frame clones and drops some. The sample comprises 100,000 to 150,000 clones, roughly four fifths of which are singletons, and 5% to 7% rests with the top ten. The material sequenced was PBMCs. This TCR was sampled from a woman between 40 and 55 years old in good health and CMV-seropositive. The rearrangement joins TRBV5-4 to TRBJ2-2; TRBD1 aligns across 8 bases. The CDR3 DNA sequence: TGTGCCAGCAGCTTACAGGGGGCGAACACCGGGGAGCTGTTTTTT. It is translated as CASSLQGANTGELFF.